By share, the clone carrying this T cell receptor (beta chain) counts as medium-sized. Its antigen is still unknown. This sample is part of a study of spatial heterogeneity in lung cancer. Findings and limits, study-wide: Mutation tallies in tumors tracked expanded intratumoral alpha and beta TCR counts.

The time point: sample taken at primary tumor resection. Patients with untreated early-stage non-small cell lung cancer, numbering some 68, were the donors. Every TCR cDNA molecule bore its own unique molecular identifier. A single record per CDR3 protein comes from TCRdb applying MiXCR to the 5' RACE reads. The sample yields several thousand distinct CDR3 sequences, 6.5% to 8.5% seen once. Germline CDR1 reads SGHNT; CDR2 reads YYREEE (reference sequence). The V gene end was trimmed by 7 bases and the J gene end by 10 bases; junction bases not matched to a gene: 12. CDR3 length equals 14 residues. The sample here was lung tumor tissue, taken at surgery. This TCR was recovered from a female donor with early-stage non-small cell lung cancer. The J gene is TRBJ2-1, the V gene TRBV5-4; 9 nucleotides line up with TRBD2. CDR3 amino acids: CASSVAGELGEQFF. DNA of the CDR3: TGTGCCAGCTCAGTAGCGGGGGAGCTCGGGGAGCAGTTCTTC.